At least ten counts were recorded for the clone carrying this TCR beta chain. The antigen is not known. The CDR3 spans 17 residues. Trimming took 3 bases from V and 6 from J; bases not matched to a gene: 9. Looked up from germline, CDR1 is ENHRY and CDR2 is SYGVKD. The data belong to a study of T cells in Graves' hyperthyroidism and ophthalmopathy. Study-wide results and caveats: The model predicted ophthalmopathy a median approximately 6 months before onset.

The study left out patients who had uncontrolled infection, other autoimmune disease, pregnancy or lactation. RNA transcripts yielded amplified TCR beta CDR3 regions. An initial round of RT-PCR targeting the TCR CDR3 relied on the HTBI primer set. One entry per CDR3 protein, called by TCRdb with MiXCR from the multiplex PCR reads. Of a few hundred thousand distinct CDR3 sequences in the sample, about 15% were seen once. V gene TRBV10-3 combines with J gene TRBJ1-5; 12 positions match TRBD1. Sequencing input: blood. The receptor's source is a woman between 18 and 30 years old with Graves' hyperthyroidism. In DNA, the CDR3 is TGTGCCATCAGTGATCAGGGGGACAGGGGGCCCGCTCAGCCCCAGCATTTT. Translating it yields CAISDQGDRGPAQPQHF.